Detailed here is one T cell receptor (beta chain). Its antigen is undetermined. ViraFEST expansion of antigen-specific CD4+ T cells with viral peptide pools preceded sequencing. Following 10 days of culture, CD4+ T cells were isolated. This individual tested PCR-positive for SARS-CoV-2 infection between March and December 2020. CDR3 size: 16 residues. The V gene's germline CDR1 is SGHRS and CDR2 YFSETQ. Trimming took 0 bases from V and 4 from J; bases not matched to a gene: 9. The data derive from a study of vaccination effects on CD4 cells after COVID-19. Study-wide context: Vaccine administered to participants consisted of two doses of either BNT162b2 or mRNA-1273.

Whole-study results and caveats: Substantial clonal contraction characterized both infection- and vaccine-induced clones late after vaccination.

Sequencing used immunoSEQ multiplex PCR; TCRdb keeps in-frame clones, though not all of them. The sample consists of fewer than 40,000 clones, just over 70% of them appearing once. The V and J genes are TRBV5-1 and TRBJ2-7; the match to TRBD2 covers 8 bases. The sequence came from a human donor who had a prior SARS-CoV-2 infection. Here the sequenced sample was CD4+ T cells from PBMCs cultured with a peptide pool, taken before COVID-19 vaccination. The CDR3 DNA is TGCGCCAGCAGCTTGGGAGGGCTAGCGGGTTGGTACGAGCAGTACTTC. Encoded protein: CASSLGGLAGWYEQYF. The full variable domain, rest sourced from reference TRBV5-1 and TRBJ2-7, is KAGVTQTPRYLIKTRGQQVTLSCSPISGHRSVSWYQQTPGQGLQFLFEYFSETQRNKGNFPGRFSGRQFSNSRSEMNVSTLELGDSALYLCASSLGGLAGWYEQYFGPGTRLTVT.